This TCR beta chain was obtained from a study of blood T cell repertoires in COVID-19 (dated by TCRdb to about 2020). Some background on the complete study: Samples from collaborators originated in the United States, Italy and Spain and spanned both the acute and convalescent phases of COVID-19. The prospective study material was composed of cDNA or gDNA derived from T cells, B-cell-depleted T cells, or PBMCs. Deeply sampled blood TCRbeta repertoires from subjects exposed to, actively infected with, or recovered from COVID-19 were included in the dataset. A freely available public database, intended as a resource for researchers studying the immune response to SARS-CoV-2, is where the repertoires were released. Samples came from the ongoing ImmuneRACE study (first 160 participants) plus 1,254 subjects from 6 global collaborators. Sample metadata almost always included a de-identified subject ID, COVID-19 status, age in years and sex. Where HLA class I and class II types were available, the types were taken from metadata supplied by the sample provider, not from assay-based typing.

Worth noting for this clone: This clone's antigen is unknown. It has no much larger one-base neighbor in the sample; base qualities were not kept.

The study at large found these results: Clinical and demographic metadata were provided uncurated, with the amount varying by source and participant.

From V the trimming removes 3 bases and from J it removes 6 bases, while the gene matches leave 10 bases of the junction unaccounted for. Taken from cysteine to phenylalanine, the CDR3 has 15 residues. The only DNA kept is the CDR3, 45 bases in frame from the first base. Reading the germline V gene (reference sequence) gives CDR1 SEHNR and CDR2 FQNEAQ. TCRbeta CDR3 regions were amplified from genomic DNA by means of the immunoSEQ Assay, a bias-controlled multiplex PCR. In the source study's methods: Within the assay, amplification of reference gene primers was used to estimate how many nucleated cells each sample contained. To quantify the absolute abundance of each unique TCRbeta CDR3 rearrangement, sequence reads were collapsed and filtered. For each sample, productive Simpson clonality was calculated as the square root of Simpson's diversity index over productive rearrangements. TCRdb took over this immuneACCESS table, retaining in-frame rearrangements with V and J assigned. Such tables are incomplete; in checked studies, under half of the missing clones stem from an unresolved V gene, and the remainder is unexplained. V and J calls plus clone size are reproduced from that table; the DNA served to infer D and trimming. In this sample the table shows some 340,000 clones, roughly nine tenths of which occur a single time. The ten most abundant clones make up 3.5% to 5% of the sample.

Participants in the prospective study were enrolled through a virtual design, were aged about 18 to 89 years, and lived in under 25 United States geographic areas. In the prospective study, cohorts were assigned on the basis of participant-reported clinical history obtained from a screening survey and a study questionnaire. Exposed participants were defined as having been in contact with someone with a PCR-confirmed or clinician-diagnosed COVID-19 case within 2 weeks of study entry. In the prospective study, mobile phlebotomists collected whole blood, serum and a nasopharyngeal or oropharyngeal swab from each participant. Additional blood draws and questionnaires over an approximately 2-month period could optionally be provided by prospective study participants. Prospective study blood samples were shipped either frozen or at room temperature before DNA extraction.

The chain is made from TRBV7-9 and TRBJ1-2; TRBD1 lines up with 7 middle nucleotides. The clonotype was recovered from a woman aged 25 to 39 who had been exposed to COVID-19. Sequenced material: PBMCs or T cells enriched from blood (not recorded which). The CDR3 corresponds to CASSLGQMRRDGYTF. The nucleotides read TGTGCCAGCAGCTTGGGACAGATGAGGCGGGATGGCTACACCTTC.